The clone carrying this TCR beta chain was observed a handful of times. Its target is not known. Each CDR3 protein is one row after TCRdb ran MiXCR on the RT-PCR reads. The sample yields about 190,000 distinct CDR3 sequences, under 15% seen once. V was cut by 6 bases and J by 6 bases, with 17 bases left in between. The CDR3 sequence is 14 residues long. These data originate in a study of response to subunit inactivated influenza vaccine. Regarding the study as a whole: Authors suggested each seasonal influenza vaccination recruits few new T cells.

V and J are TRBV12-3 or TRBV12-4 and TRBJ1-2; D perhaps matches TRBD1 (6 bases). The sequence came from a man between 50 and 59 years old who received an inactivated influenza vaccine. Sample: CD8+ T cells sorted from PBMCs, taken about 5 days after vaccination. The CDR3 DNA sequence: TGTGCCAGCAGCCCGGGGGGGGCACTTAATGGCTACACCTTC. This translates into CASSPGGALNGYTF.